The 16 T cell receptor beta chains below were found in one sample sequenced in a study of blood T cell repertoires in COVID-19 (dated by TCRdb to the early 2020s). The library was prepared using the immunoSEQ multiplex PCR assay. TCRdb limited this immuneACCESS table to in-frame rearrangements with V and J called. A share of clones is missing; checked studies link under half to unresolved V genes, and the rest is unexplained. The table for this sample lists hundreds of thousands of clones; 85% of them were counted only once. The ten most abundant clones make up 1.5% to 2% of the sample. Sample: PBMCs or T cells enriched from blood (not recorded which). These receptors came from a woman aged 25 to 39 who had been exposed to COVID-19.

The chain joins TRBV11-2 to TRBJ2-3; TRBD2 aligns across 8 bases. The CDR3 sequence is 16 residues long. The V gene end was trimmed by 5 bases and the J gene end by 2 bases; junction bases not matched to a gene: 9. Germline-derived CDR1 and CDR2 are SGHAT and FQNNGV. The DNA of the CDR3 is TGTGCCAGCAGCGCACCCACTAGCGGTCACACAGATACGCAGTATTTT. Protein product: CASSAPTSGHTDTQYF.

The gene calls are TRBV7-2 and TRBJ1-5, with no clear D. This CDR3 has 15 amino acids. Germline values: CDR1 SGHTA, CDR2 FQGNSA. V was shortened by 6 bases and J by 4 bases, with 16 bases between the two germline ends. The CDR3 region is CASSSLIGRNQPQHF. CDR3 nucleotide sequence: TGTGCCAGCAGTTCACTCATTGGGAGGAATCAGCCCCAGCATTTT.

This chain connects TRBV14 to TRBJ2-6; D may be TRBD1 (5 bases). This CDR3 region has 16 residues. V lost 1 base and J 0 bases, leaving 7 bases between the germline ends. Germline values: CDR1 SGHDN, CDR2 FVKESK. The chain's CDR3 is CASSQVTGSGANVLTF. In nucleotides, the CDR3 is TGTGCCAGCAGCCAAGTTACAGGCTCTGGGGCCAACGTCCTGACTTTC.

To note about this clone: Different DNA sequences within this sample yield the same CDR3. The genes are TRBV6-2 or TRBV6-3 and TRBJ2-5; D is undetermined. The germline CDR1 and CDR2 sequences are MNHEY and SVGEGT. V lost 3 bases to trimming and J lost 5 bases, with 7 bases between them. CDR3 length: 12 amino acids. This CDR3 is CASSYPSETQYF. The CDR3 DNA sequence: TGTGCCAGCAGTTATCCCTCTGAGACCCAGTACTTC.

The chain combines TRBV19 with TRBJ1-2, with D possibly TRBD1 on 6 matching bases. V was cut by 10 bases and J by 3 bases, with 12 bases left in between. The germline gives CDR1 LNHDA, CDR2 SQIVND (reference sequence). The CDR3 length is 12 residues. In DNA form, the CDR3 reads TGTGCCACACAGGGTCCGGACTATGGCTACACCTTC. Translated: CATQGPDYGYTF.

This chain joins TRBV28 and TRBJ1-5; D is possibly TRBD1 (6 bases). The length of the CDR3 is 14 residues. Trimming removed 11 bases from V and 1 base from J, with 15 bases in between. Germline lookup yields CDR1 MDHEN and CDR2 SYDVKM. The CDR3 loop is CASKGGASNQPQHF. The CDR3 region has the DNA TGTGCCTCAAAAGGGGGGGCGAGCAATCAGCCCCAGCATTTT.

V usage is TRBV4-1 and J usage is TRBJ2-2, with D tentatively TRBD1 (6 bases). The CDR3 is 17 residues long. The germline V and J ends were trimmed by 2 bases and 0 bases, with 13 bases remaining between them. Germline loops: CDR1 MGHRA, CDR2 YSYEKL. CDR3 nucleotide sequence: TGCGCCAGCAGCCAATATCTTGGACAGTCGAACACCGGGGAGCTGTTTTTT. Amino acid sequence: CASSQYLGQSNTGELFF.

The V and J genes are TRBV3-1 (or the pseudogene TRBV3-2) and TRBJ2-1; 13 nucleotides match TRBD2. Germline CDR1 reads LGHDT; CDR2 reads YNNKEL (reference sequence). J gave up 12 bases and V 4 bases, and 9 bases lay outside the gene matches. The length of the CDR3 is 15 residues. CDR3 amino acids: CASSPGLAGVPRQFF. Written as DNA, the CDR3 is TGTGCCAGCAGCCCCGGACTAGCGGGGGTTCCGCGGCAGTTCTTC.

The CDR3 region has the DNA TGTGCCTGGAGTGTAGCAGGATCGATGAACACTGAAGCTTTCTTT. This translates into CAWSVAGSMNTEAFF. The V and J genes are TRBV30 and TRBJ1-1; no firm D call. CDR3 length: 15 residues. Per germline, CDR1 GTSNPN and CDR2 SVGIG (reference sequence). Trimming shortened V by 0 bases and J by 0 bases, and 11 bases separated the two germline ends. Combining the CDR3 with reference TRBV30 and TRBJ1-1 gives the whole variable domain SQTIHQWPATLVQPVGSPLSLECTVEGTSNPNLYWYRQAAGRGLQLLFYSVGIGQISSEVPQNLSASRPQDRQFILSSKKLLLSDSGFYLCAWSVAGSMNTEAFFGQGTRLTVV.

The chain carries TRBV5-1 and TRBJ2-7, with a possible D match to TRBD2 (6 bases). The germline V and J ends were trimmed by 1 base and 1 base, with 15 bases remaining between them. The V gene's germline CDR1 is SGHRS and CDR2 YFSETQ. The CDR3 sequence is 16 residues long. The CDR3 here is CASSLISGGLSYEQYF. The CDR3 DNA follows: TGCGCCAGCAGCTTGATTTCCGGGGGACTGTCCTACGAGCAGTACTTC.

The rearrangement links TRBV2 to TRBJ2-5; unclear D gene. Per the germline V gene, CDR1 is SNHLY and CDR2 is FYNNEI. The length of the CDR3 is 13 residues. The ends were cut back, 4 bases at V and 6 bases at J, with 12 bases in the middle. The CDR3 region has the DNA TGTGCCAGCAGTGTATCTAGAGAGAAGACCCAGTACTTC. Translating gives CASSVSREKTQYF.

This clone was seen a few times. This chain joins TRBV4-1 and TRBJ1-2; 7 bases are a match to TRBD1. Trimming took 1 base from V and 6 from J; bases not matched to a gene: 11. From germline, CDR1 is MGHRA and CDR2 YSYEKL. This CDR3 region has 16 residues. The CDR3 is CASSQAGGGRGDGYTF. The CDR3 DNA sequence: TGCGCCAGCAGCCAAGCGGGTGGGGGCAGGGGGGATGGCTACACCTTC.

The gene calls are TRBV5-1 and TRBJ2-7; the match to TRBD1 covers 10 bases. Germline CDR1 reads SGHRS; CDR2 reads YFSETQ. The CDR3 covers 18 residues. Losses at the gene ends were 4 bases for V and 5 bases for J; bases not matched to a gene: 18. The CDR3 DNA is TGCGCCAGCAGCACGACGACAGGGGGCGAATCCCCCTTGAACGAGCAGTACTTC. This translates into CASSTTTGGESPLNEQYF.

V gene TRBV18 combines with J gene TRBJ2-5, with 8 bases identical to TRBD2. The CDR3 runs to 16 residues. Trimming removed 3 bases from V and 5 bases from J; junction bases left unmatched: 11. The germline V gene encodes CDR1 KGHSH and CDR2 LQKENI. The DNA for the CDR3 is TGTGCCAGCTCACCGAGGGGCAGCGGGAGTCTCGAGACCCAGTACTTC. This sequence encodes CASSPRGSGSLETQYF.

This chain links TRBV6-2 or TRBV6-3 with TRBJ1-6; tentative D call: TRBD1 (6 bases). The CDR3 loop spans 15 amino acids. Germline V lookup: CDR1 MNHEY, CDR2 SVGEGT. V lost 2 bases and J 7 bases, leaving 12 bases between the germline ends. The CDR3 nucleotides are TGTGCCAGCAGTTACCCGGGGACACACAATTCACCCCTCCACTTT. Protein sequence: CASSYPGTHNSPLHF.

This clone showed up just once. The chain uses TRBV6-1 and TRBJ1-5, with D unclear. Per the germline V gene, CDR1 is MNHNS and CDR2 is SASEGT. Between the trimmed V and J ends, which lost 3 bases and 13 bases, there was a span of 16 bases. The CDR3 totals 13 residues. The CDR3 DNA follows: TGTGCCAGCAGTGACATGGACTCGAGGCCTCAGCATTTT. Translation gives CASSDMDSRPQHF.